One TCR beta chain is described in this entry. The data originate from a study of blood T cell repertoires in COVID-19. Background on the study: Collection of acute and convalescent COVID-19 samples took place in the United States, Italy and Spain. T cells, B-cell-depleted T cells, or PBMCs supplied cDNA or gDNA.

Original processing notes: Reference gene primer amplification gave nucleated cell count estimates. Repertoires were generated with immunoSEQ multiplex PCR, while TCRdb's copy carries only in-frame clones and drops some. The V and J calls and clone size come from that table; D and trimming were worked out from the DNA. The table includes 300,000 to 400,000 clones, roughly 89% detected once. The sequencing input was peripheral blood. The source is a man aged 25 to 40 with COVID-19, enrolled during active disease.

This CDR3 is CASSLGFRGPETQYF. As DNA, the CDR3 is TGTGCCAGCAGCTTAGGGTTCCGAGGTCCGGAGACCCAGTACTTC. The rearrangement joins TRBV7-2 to TRBJ2-5; D remains unclear. Trimming pared 1 base from V and 5 bases from J, leaving 14 bases between. There are 15 residues in the CDR3. CDR1 and CDR2 from the germline V gene are SGHTA and FQGNSA.